Sequencing of this TCR beta chain was carried out in a study of beta chain features in type 1 diabetes. The study reverse transcribed the entire isolated RNA, so it sequenced expressed TCRB transcripts. The protocol was immunoSEQ multiplex PCR, while the TCRdb copy is restricted to in-frame clones and leaves out a portion. The table includes 620,000 or so clones, about 16% detected once. Remarks on this clone: The antigen is not known.

Overall study findings and caveats: There was no resolution here of whether HLA type influences TCRB rearrangement.

Germline V CDR1 and CDR2: MGHRA, YSYEKL. There are 19 residues in the CDR3. Unmatched junction bases numbered 14, after V lost 0 bases and J lost 7 bases. Sorting that relied on CD45RO/CCR7/CD25/CD127/CD95/CD27 yielded CD4+ naive, central memory, regulatory and stem cell-like memory cells. Purity exceeding 95% was reached by all sorted populations. The chain employs TRBV4-1 and TRBJ2-1, with 11 bases identical to TRBD1. The sample comprised naive CD4+ T cells from blood. The clonotype was recovered from a man between 18 and 35 years old in good health. CDR3 protein: CASSQDQSFGQGARNEQFF. CDR3 nucleotide sequence: TGCGCCAGCAGCCAAGACCAGAGCTTTGGACAGGGGGCGCGGAATGAGCAGTTCTTC.